This T cell receptor beta chain is drawn from a study of T-cell memory formation after mild COVID-19 (dated by TCRdb to about 2021). In terms of the full investigation: TCR sequence clusters from the two donors were found to be largely donor specific. Two young, previously healthy adult volunteers made up the cohort, one male and one female. T-cell clones expanding and contracting after mild COVID-19 in a couple of donors were tracked by longitudinal TCRalpha and TCRbeta repertoire sequencing. Study-level results and caveats: Only two mild cases were covered in the study, and larger cohorts including severe cases with pre-infection samples were considered necessary. Whether the second-wave clones peaking on day 37 were SARS-CoV-2 specific was not confirmed. Some responding clones were found in pre-infection memory, which suggests that pre-existing cross-reactive memory T cells took part in the SARS-CoV-2 response. From day 15 to 85, contracting clones showed balanced CD4/CD8 phenotypes, whereas a second wave of clones that expanded from day 15 to 37 leaned towards CD4+. Contracting CD4+ clones were found mainly in CM and EM memory subsets, while CD8+ clones were enriched in EMRA.

The sequencer listed for this sample is Illumina NovaSeq 6000. cDNA libraries for TCRalpha and TCRbeta were prepared by 5'RACE using constant-segment primers, with sample barcodes and unique molecular identifiers added. Trizol reagent was used to extract RNA from every sample. Libraries were amplified in two PCR steps, with a second sample barcode and Illumina TruSeq adapters added in the second step. Sequencing of libraries was performed on an Illumina NovaSeq with 2 x 150 bp paired-end reads. Concerning the study's data processing: With migec v1.2.7, reads were demultiplexed and then collapsed into UMI-guided consensus sequences. With mixcr v2.1.11, UMI consensuses were aligned to TRA and TRB V and J templates and assembled into clonotypes. A clonotype was counted as expanded or contracted only if both edgeR and NoisET called the change significant, with noise models trained on biological replicates. For edgeR calls, a false discovery rate-adjusted p below 0.01 and a log2 fold-change threshold of 1 were applied. As an exploratory analysis of dynamics, max-normalized trajectories of the 1000 most abundant clonotypes were examined with PCA combined with hierarchical clustering. Each responding clone was given a CD4 or CD8 phenotype based on the CD4+ and CD8+ repertoires, which had been sequenced separately. TCRdb took the public reads, trimmed them with fastp at Q25, ran MiXCR for clone calling and kept in-frame beta chains. Every CDR3 protein is listed once, alongside the most common genes and DNA of its rows. TCRdb, not the authors, supplied the V and J calls. Within this sample are some 300,000 distinct CDR3 sequences, with approximately 19% of them counted one time only. The biggest ten clones account for 20% to 25% of the sample.

About this clonotype itself: Its binding antigen is unknown. Base quality data are lacking; no much larger clone is found one base away.

From its cysteine to its phenylalanine, the CDR3 spans 15 amino acids. Solely the CDR3 DNA is kept, with 45 bases framed from the first base. V has 2 bases trimmed and J has 2 bases trimmed; junction bases matching no gene number 5. The germline V gene (reference sequence) specifies SGHKS as CDR1 and YYEKEE as CDR2. Ficoll-Paque density gradient centrifugation was used to isolate PBMCs. Sequencing was carried out using PBMCs or a T cell subset sorted from them (not recorded which). The sequence joins TRBV5-5 to TRBJ2-7; a stretch of 9 junction bases matches TRBD1. This clonotype was sampled from a man aged 18 to 29 who had mild COVID-19 (a few samples of this study predate the infection). The sample titles of this study are shuffled in the database, so cell type and time point are left out; the donor was told from shared clones. Here is the DNA: TGTGCCAGCAGCTTCACCGGGACAGGGACCTACGAGCAGTACTTC. Translated, this gives CASSFTGTGTYEQYF.